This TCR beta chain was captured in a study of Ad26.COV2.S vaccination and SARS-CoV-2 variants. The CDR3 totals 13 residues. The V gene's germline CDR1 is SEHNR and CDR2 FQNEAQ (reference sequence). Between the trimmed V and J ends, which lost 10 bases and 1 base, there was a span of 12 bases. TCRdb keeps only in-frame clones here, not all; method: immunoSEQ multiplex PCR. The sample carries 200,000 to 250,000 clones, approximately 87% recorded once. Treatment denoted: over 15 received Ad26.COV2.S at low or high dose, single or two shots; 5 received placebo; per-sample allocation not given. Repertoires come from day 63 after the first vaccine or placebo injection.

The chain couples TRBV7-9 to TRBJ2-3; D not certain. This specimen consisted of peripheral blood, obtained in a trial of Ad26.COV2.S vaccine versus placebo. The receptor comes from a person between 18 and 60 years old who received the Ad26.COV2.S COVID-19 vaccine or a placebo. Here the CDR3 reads CATPYPGTDTQYF. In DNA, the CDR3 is TGTGCCACCCCCTATCCGGGCACAGATACGCAGTATTTT.